This T cell receptor beta chain was captured in a study of T cell responses to AZD1222 COVID-19 vaccine (dated by TCRdb to 2020 to 2023). Background on the whole study: A total of 233 trial participants underwent TCR sequencing, of whom about 210 received two doses of AZD1222 and approximately 25 received two doses of the MenACWY control vaccine. Trial participants were enrolled by age into 18-55, 56-69 and 70-plus year subgroups, with about 150, 28 and 57 TCR-sequenced participants respectively.

The CDR3 regions of human TCRbeta chains were analyzed by immunosequencing. From the authors' description of their analysis: Repertoire TCRs were checked for matches against a reference library of SARS-CoV-2-specific TCRs that had been generated using the MIRA antigen-specificity platform. Breadth was defined as the fraction of unique TCRs that were SARS-CoV-2-associated, and depth was defined as the fraction of total T cells that were SARS-CoV-2-associated. Using the MIRA data, every spike-specific TCR was mapped to the spike region that the TCR reacted to and assigned to either a CD4 or a CD8 class. Log10-transformed breadth and depth values were compared by one-way ANOVA with Sidak's multiple comparisons tests. TCRdb stores this immuneACCESS table with in-frame sequences only. Part of the clones is absent; in the studies checked, under half of the shortfall reflects unresolved V genes, and no reason is known for the rest. The DNA gave D and trimming, while V, J and clone size come from that table. A total of 40,000 to 60,000 clones appear in this sample, roughly 80% of them only once. The ten largest account for 20% to 25% of the sample.

The investigation overall reported the following: The 56-69-year group was small, and its depth increase did not reach significance, likely because of low power. Because no samples from the day 14 peak response were available, repertoires could be characterized only after the peak T cell response. Participants were mostly white British and included more females than males, and it was suggested by the authors that clonal diversity may have been underestimated. Spike-specific TCR breadth and depth rose significantly after two AZD1222 doses compared with day 0 and with MenACWY recipients. Nearly half of unique spike-specific TCRs reportedly recognized epitopes outside regions mutated in the B.1.351 and B.1.1.7 variants. The vaccine-associated CD4 TCRs covered the entire spike protein, and the dominant responses fell in regions 160-218 and 743-854. Conclusions about previously exposed vaccinees were limited because only a handful of AZD1222 recipients were SARS-CoV-2 seropositive at baseline.

V is clipped by 6 bases and J by 8 bases, and the sequence between their germline boundaries is 7 bases long. In the germline V gene, CDR1 corresponds to MDHEN and CDR2 to SYDVKM. Reading from cysteine to phenylalanine, the CDR3 counts 10 amino acids. The sequence is cut down to CDR3 DNA, 30 bases in frame from base 1. The label giving this sample's time point can be read as: baseline before first vaccination. The treatment or condition label of this sample denotes: meningococcal conjugate vaccine given as trial control. Vaccinee samples were obtained from the UK trials COV001 and COV002, which included a single-blind randomized controlled phase 2/3 trial of AZD1222 (ChAdOx1 nCoV-19) in healthy adults. For TCRbeta chain sequencing, PBMC samples from trial participants were taken at day 0 and at day 28 after the second dose. As concerns this clone: It has no known antigen specificity. Base qualities were left out, and no much larger clone turns up one base away.

This TCR derives from an adult in good health. This receptor chain uses TRBV28 and TRBJ1-1; the D segment cannot be called with confidence. This specimen was peripheral blood, taken on day 0 of MenACWY control vaccination. In nucleotide form, the sequence is TGTGCCAGCAGGGCGTTGGAAGCTTTCTTT. Its product reads: CASRALEAFF.